A single sample is the source of the 10 T cell receptor beta chains below, sequenced in a study of T cell responses to AZD1222 COVID-19 vaccine. Repertoires were generated with immunoSEQ multiplex PCR, while TCRdb's copy carries only in-frame clones and drops some. The sample lists 150,000 to 200,000 clones; 87% were seen once. The sample consisted of peripheral blood, taken on day 0 of MenACWY control vaccination. The receptors originated from an adult in good health.

V is TRBV6-5 and J is TRBJ1-1; tentatively, D is TRBD1 (5 bases). The V gene's germline CDR1 is MNHEY and CDR2 SVGAGI. This CDR3 region has 13 residues. The ends were cut back, 2 bases at V and 5 bases at J, with 9 bases in the middle. The chain's CDR3 is CASSYGGVTEAFF. In nucleotides, the CDR3 is TGTGCCAGCAGTTACGGGGGGGTGACTGAAGCTTTCTTT.

This rearrangement joins TRBV4-3 to TRBJ2-7; D might be TRBD1 or TRBD2, each matching 6 bases. V lost 1 base, J lost 0 bases, and 22 bases lay in between. The CDR3 length is 19 residues. The germline V gene encodes CDR1 LGHNA and CDR2 YSLEER. For the CDR3, the DNA is TGCGCCAGCAGCCAAGCCCGAGGGGGGACGCAGACCAACTCCTACGAGCAGTACTTC. Protein product: CASSQARGGTQTNSYEQYF.

The CDR3: CASSMQGNRGEQYF. The CDR3 DNA reads TGTGCCAGTAGTATGCAGGGGAACAGGGGCGAGCAGTACTTC. The chain recombines TRBV19 with TRBJ2-7; TRBD1 agrees at 7 bases. CDR1 LNHDA and CDR2 SQIVND come from the germline V gene (reference sequence). This CDR3 is built from 14 residues. Trimming removed 3 bases from V and 6 bases from J; junction bases left unmatched: 8.

The rearrangement uses TRBV14 and TRBJ1-3; D uncertain. CDR1 is SGHDN, CDR2 FVKESK, per germline. The CDR3 totals 14 residues. The V gene lost 2 bases and the J gene lost 3 bases, with 8 bases spanning the gap. CDR3 nucleotide sequence: TGTGCCAGCAGCCAATATCGCGGTGGAAACACCATATATTTT. This encodes CASSQYRGGNTIYF.

This clone occurred once. The chain links TRBV18 to TRBJ1-2; TRBD1 matches at 12 bases. Per germline, CDR1 KGHSH and CDR2 LQKENI. J gave up 6 bases and V 3 bases, and 14 bases lay outside the gene matches. This CDR3 is built from 18 residues. The CDR3 nucleotides read TGTGCCAGCTCACCTCAGGACCCGATCGGGACAGGGGGCGATGGCTACACCTTC. Its protein product is CASSPQDPIGTGGDGYTF.

The CDR3 DNA reads TGTGCCAGCAGTCGACAGGGGGGCCTTAATTCACCCCTCCACTTT. Translation gives CASSRQGGLNSPLHF. V gene TRBV28 combines with J gene TRBJ1-6, with 9 bases lining up with TRBD1. Looked up from germline, CDR1 is MDHEN and CDR2 is SYDVKM. The CDR3 totals 15 residues. Trimming removed 5 bases from V and 6 bases from J; junction bases left unmatched: 5.

The V and J genes are TRBV7-2 and TRBJ2-7; possible D gene TRBD1, 6 bases. The CDR3 has 13 amino acids. The V end was cut by 5 bases, the J end by 7 bases, with 15 bases between. CDR1 and CDR2 from the germline V gene are SGHTA and FQGNSA. DNA of the CDR3: TGTGCCAGCAGCCCTAGAACAGGGCGGGAGCAGTACTTC. The encoded protein is CASSPRTGREQYF. The full variable domain, rest sourced from reference TRBV7-2 and TRBJ2-7, is GAGVSQSPSNKVTEKGKDVELRCDPISGHTALYWYRQSLGQGLEFLIYFQGNSAPDKSGLPSDRFSAERTGGSVSTLTIQRTQQEDSAVYLCASSPRTGREQYFGPGTRLTVT.

This CDR3 is CASSSGRADGYTF. CDR3 in DNA: TGTGCCAGCAGTTCGGGTAGGGCAGATGGCTACACCTTC. The chain joins TRBV27 to TRBJ1-2; D is unclear. This CDR3 is built from 13 residues. Germline values: CDR1 MNHEY, CDR2 SMNVEV (reference sequence). The ends were cut back, 4 bases at V and 6 bases at J, with 12 bases in the middle.

The CDR3 nucleotides read TGTGCCAGCAGTCGGGTGGGCAATCAGCCCCAGCATTTT. It is translated as CASSRVGNQPQHF. This chain joins TRBV27 and TRBJ1-5; D is uncertain. The CDR3 has 13 amino acids. Germline V lookup: CDR1 MNHEY, CDR2 SMNVEV (reference sequence). V was cut by 5 bases and J by 2 bases, with 7 bases left in between.

This chain links TRBV30 with TRBJ2-1; D gene ambiguous. The CDR3 consists of 13 residues. Between the trimmed V and J ends, which lost 1 base and 9 bases, there was a span of 13 bases. The germline CDR1 and CDR2 sequences are GTSNPN and SVGIG (reference sequence). CDR3 in amino acids: CAWSESRNGEQFF. The CDR3 bases are TGTGCCTGGAGTGAGTCCAGGAATGGTGAGCAGTTCTTC.